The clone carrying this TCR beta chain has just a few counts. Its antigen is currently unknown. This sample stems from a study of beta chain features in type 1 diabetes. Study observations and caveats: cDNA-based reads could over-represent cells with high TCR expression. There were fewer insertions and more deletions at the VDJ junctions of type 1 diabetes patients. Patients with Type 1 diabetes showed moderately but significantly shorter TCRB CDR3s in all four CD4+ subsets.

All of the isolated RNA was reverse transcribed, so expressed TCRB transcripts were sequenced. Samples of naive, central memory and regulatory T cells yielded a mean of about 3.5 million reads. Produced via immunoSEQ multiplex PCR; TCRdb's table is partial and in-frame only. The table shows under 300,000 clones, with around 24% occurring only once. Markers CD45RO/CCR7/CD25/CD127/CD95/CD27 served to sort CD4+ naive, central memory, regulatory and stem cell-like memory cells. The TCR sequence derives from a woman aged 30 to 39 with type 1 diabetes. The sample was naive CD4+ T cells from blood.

Here the CDR3 reads CASSPGQGFGYTF. The CDR3 bases are TGTGCCAGCAGCCCCGGACAGGGTTTTGGCTACACCTTC. The rearrangement links TRBV7-9 to TRBJ1-2; 8 bases map to TRBD1. V lost 5 bases, J lost 7 bases, and 6 bases stayed unmatched. The CDR3 loop spans 13 amino acids. The germline V gene has CDR1 SEHNR and CDR2 FQNEAQ (reference sequence).